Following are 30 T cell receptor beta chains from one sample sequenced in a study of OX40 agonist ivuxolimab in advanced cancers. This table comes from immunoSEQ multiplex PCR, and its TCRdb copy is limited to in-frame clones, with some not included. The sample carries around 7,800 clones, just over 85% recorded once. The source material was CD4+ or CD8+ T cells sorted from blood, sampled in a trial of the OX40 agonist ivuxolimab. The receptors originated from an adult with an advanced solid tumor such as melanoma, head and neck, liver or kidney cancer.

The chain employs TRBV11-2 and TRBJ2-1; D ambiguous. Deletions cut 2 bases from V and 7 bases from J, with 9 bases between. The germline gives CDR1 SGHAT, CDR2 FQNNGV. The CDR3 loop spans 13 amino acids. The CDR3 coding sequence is TGTGCCAGCAGCTTACCAGGTGGTAATGAGCAGTTCTTC. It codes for CASSLPGGNEQFF.

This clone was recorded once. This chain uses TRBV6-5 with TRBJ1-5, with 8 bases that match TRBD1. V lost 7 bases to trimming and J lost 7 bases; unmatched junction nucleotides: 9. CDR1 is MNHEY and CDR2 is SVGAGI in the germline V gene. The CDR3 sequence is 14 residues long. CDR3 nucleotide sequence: TGTGCCAGCAAAGAGACAGGGGCATGGCAGCCCCAGCATTTT. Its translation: CASKETGAWQPQHF.

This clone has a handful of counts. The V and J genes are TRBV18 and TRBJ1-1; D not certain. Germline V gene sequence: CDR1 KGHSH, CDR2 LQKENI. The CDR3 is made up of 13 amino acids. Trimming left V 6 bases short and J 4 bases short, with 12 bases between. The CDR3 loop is CASSPSRGTEAFF. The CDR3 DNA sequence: TGTGCCAGCTCCCCAAGCCGCGGCACTGAAGCTTTCTTT.

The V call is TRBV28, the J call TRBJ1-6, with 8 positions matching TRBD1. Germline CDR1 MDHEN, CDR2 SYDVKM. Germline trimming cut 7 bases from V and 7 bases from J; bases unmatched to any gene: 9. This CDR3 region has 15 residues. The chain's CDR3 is CASILRDRRNSPLHF. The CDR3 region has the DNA TGTGCCAGCATCCTCCGGGACAGGCGGAATTCACCCCTCCACTTT. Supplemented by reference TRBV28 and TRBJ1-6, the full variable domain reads DVKVTQSSRYLVKRTGEKVFLECVQDMDHENMFWYRQDPGLGLRLIYFSYDVKMKEKGDIPEGYSVSREKKERFSLILESASTNQTSMYLCASILRDRRNSPLHFGNGTRLTVT.

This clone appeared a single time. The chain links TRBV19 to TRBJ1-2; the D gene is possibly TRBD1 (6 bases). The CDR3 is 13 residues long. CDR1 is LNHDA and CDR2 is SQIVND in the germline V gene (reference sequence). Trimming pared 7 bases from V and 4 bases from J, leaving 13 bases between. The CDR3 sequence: CASTSGTLYGYTF. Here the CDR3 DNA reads TGTGCCAGTACCTCCGGGACACTCTATGGCTACACCTTC.

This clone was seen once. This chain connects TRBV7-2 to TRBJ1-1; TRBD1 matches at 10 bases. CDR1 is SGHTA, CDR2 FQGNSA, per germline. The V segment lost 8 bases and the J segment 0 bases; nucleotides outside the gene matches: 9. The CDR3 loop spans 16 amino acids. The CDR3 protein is CASRDRGGLMNTEAFF. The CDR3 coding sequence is TGTGCCAGCCGGGACAGGGGAGGGTTAATGAACACTGAAGCTTTCTTT.

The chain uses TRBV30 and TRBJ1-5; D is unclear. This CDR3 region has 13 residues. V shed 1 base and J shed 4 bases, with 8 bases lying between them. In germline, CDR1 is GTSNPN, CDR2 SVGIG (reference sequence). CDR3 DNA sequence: TGTGCCTGGAGTGCGTATGGGAATCAGCCCCAGCATTTT. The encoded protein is CAWSAYGNQPQHF.

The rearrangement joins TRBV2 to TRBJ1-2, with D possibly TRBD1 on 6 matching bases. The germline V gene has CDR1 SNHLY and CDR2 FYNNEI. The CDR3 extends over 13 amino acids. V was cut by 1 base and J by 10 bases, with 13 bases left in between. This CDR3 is CASSEDREDSYTF. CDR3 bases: TGTGCCAGCAGTGAAGACAGGGAAGACTCCTACACCTTC.

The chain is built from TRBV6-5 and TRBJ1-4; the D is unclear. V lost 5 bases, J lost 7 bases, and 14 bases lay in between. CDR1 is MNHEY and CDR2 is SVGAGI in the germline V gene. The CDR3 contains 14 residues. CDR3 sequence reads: CASSTPRRSEKLFF. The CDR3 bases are TGTGCCAGCAGTACCCCTAGGAGGAGTGAAAAACTGTTTTTT.

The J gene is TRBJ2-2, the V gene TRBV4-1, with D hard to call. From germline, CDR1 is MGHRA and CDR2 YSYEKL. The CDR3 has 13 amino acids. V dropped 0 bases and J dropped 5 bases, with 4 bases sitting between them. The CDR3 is CASSQDRTGELFF. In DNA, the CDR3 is TGCGCCAGCAGCCAAGATAGAACCGGGGAGCTGTTTTTT.

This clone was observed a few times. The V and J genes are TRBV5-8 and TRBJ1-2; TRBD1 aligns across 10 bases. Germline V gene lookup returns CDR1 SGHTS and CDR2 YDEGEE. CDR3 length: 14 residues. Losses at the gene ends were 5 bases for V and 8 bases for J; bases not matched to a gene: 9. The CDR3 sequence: CASSWRQGAKGYTF. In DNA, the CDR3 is TGTGCCAGCAGTTGGAGACAGGGGGCGAAGGGCTACACCTTC.

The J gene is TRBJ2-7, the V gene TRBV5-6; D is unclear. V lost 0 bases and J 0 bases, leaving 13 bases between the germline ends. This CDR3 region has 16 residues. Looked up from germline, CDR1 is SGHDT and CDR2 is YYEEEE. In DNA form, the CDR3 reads TGTGCCAGCAGCTTGGAGCAAGGCAGGATCTCCTACGAGCAGTACTTC. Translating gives CASSLEQGRISYEQYF.

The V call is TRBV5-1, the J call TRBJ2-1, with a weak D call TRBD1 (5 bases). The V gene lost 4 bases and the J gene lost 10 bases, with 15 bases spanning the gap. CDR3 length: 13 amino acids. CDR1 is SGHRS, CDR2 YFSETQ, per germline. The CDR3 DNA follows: TGCGCCAGCAGCAACACAAAGGGGTCAGAGCAGTTCTTC. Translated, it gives CASSNTKGSEQFF.

CDR3 in DNA: TGTGCCAGCAGCAAAGTACTAGCGGGTCAAGAGACCCAGTACTTC. The encoded protein is CASSKVLAGQETQYF. The chain couples TRBV21-1 to TRBJ2-5; whether TRBD2, the table's D call, matches the DNA was not checked. TRBV21-1 is shown as a pseudogene. There are 15 residues in the CDR3.

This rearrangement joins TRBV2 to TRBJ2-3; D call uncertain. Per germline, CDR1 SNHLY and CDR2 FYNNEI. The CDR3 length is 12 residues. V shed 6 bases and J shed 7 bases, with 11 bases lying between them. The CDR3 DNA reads TGTGCCAGCAGCCGCGACGGATATACGCAGTATTTT. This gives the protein CASSRDGYTQYF.

CDR3 nucleotide sequence: TGTGCCAGCAGCGTAGAAGGGGGCCCCCTCAATGAGCAGTTCTTC. It codes for CASSVEGGPLNEQFF. The rearrangement uses TRBV9 and TRBJ2-1; TRBD1 agrees at 7 bases. Germline CDR1 reads SGDLS; CDR2 reads YYNGEE. This CDR3 has 15 residues. Trimming took 0 bases from V and 6 from J; bases not matched to a gene: 6.

In DNA form, the CDR3 reads TGTGCCAGCAGCGGGAGGGTCGGGGCGGACCAGGTGGTTCAGCCCCAGCATTTT. Its translation: CASSGRVGADQVVQPQHF. This rearrangement joins TRBV7-2 to TRBJ1-5; the D gene is possibly TRBD1 (5 bases). CDR1 is SGHTA, CDR2 FQGNSA, per germline. Trimming removed 5 bases from V and 6 bases from J, with 26 bases in between. The CDR3 sequence is 18 residues long.

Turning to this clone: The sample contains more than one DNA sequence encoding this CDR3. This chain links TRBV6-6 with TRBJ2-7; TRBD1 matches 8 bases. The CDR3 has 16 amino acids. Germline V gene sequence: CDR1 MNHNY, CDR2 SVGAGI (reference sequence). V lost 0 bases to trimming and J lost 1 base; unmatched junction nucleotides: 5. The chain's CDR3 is CASSYSGTGDSYEQYF. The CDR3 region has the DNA TGTGCCAGCAGTTACTCCGGGACAGGTGATTCCTACGAGCAGTACTTC.

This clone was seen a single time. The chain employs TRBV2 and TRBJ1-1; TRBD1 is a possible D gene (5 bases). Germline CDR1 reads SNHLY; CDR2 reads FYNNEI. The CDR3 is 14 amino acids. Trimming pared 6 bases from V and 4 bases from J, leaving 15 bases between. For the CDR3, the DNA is TGTGCCAGCAGAAGCTTTGGGGGAGGCACTGAAGCTTTCTTT. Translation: CASRSFGGGTEAFF.

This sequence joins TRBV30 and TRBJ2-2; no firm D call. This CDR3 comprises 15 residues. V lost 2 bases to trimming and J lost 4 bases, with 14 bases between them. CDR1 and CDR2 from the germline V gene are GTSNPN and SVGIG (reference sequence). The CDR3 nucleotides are TGTGCCTGGAGTTCAAAAGGGCAGGCCACCGGGGAGCTGTTTTTT. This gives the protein CAWSSKGQATGELFF.

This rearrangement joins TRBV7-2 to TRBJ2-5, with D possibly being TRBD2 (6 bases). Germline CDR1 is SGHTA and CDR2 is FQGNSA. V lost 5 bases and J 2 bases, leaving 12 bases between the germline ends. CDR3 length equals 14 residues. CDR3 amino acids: CASSVSSVQETQYF. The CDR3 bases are TGTGCCAGCAGCGTCTCTAGCGTTCAAGAGACCCAGTACTTC.

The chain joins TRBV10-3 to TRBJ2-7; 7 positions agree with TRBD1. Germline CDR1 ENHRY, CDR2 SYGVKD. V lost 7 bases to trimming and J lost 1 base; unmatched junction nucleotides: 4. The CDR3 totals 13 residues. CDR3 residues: CAITPGGSYEQYF. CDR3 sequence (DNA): TGTGCCATCACCCCAGGGGGTTCCTACGAGCAGTACTTC.

The CDR3 DNA sequence: TGTGCCAGCAGCGTTCGGACAGTTGGGGATGAGCAGTTCTTC. This gives the protein CASSVRTVGDEQFF. The chain carries TRBV9 and TRBJ2-1; perhaps TRBD1 as D (6 bases). The V gene's germline CDR1 is SGDLS and CDR2 YYNGEE. V lost 2 bases and J 8 bases, leaving 14 bases between the germline ends. The CDR3 contains 14 residues.

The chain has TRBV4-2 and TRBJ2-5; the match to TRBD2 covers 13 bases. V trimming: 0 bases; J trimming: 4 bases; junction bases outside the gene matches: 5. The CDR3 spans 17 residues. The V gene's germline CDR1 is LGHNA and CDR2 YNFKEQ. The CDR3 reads CASSQDLRLAGGETQYF. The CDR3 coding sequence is TGTGCCAGCAGCCAAGATCTTCGACTAGCGGGAGGAGAGACCCAGTACTTC.

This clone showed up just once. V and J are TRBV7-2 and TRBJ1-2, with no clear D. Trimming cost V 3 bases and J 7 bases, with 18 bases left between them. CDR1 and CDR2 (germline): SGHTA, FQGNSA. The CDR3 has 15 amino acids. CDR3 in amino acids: CASSLLRLGYSGYTF. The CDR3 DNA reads TGTGCCAGCAGCTTGCTACGTTTAGGGTATAGTGGCTACACCTTC.

The DNA for the CDR3 is TGTGCCAGCAGTCTAGGGACTAGCGGAGGCTTAAACATTCAGTACTTC. Its translation: CASSLGTSGGLNIQYF. This sequence joins TRBV2 and TRBJ2-4; 11 nucleotides align to TRBD2. The CDR3 covers 16 residues. Germline values: CDR1 SNHLY, CDR2 FYNNEI. With 5 bases clipped from V and 6 bases from J, the junction kept 9 bases outside the gene matches. The full variable domain, rest sourced from reference TRBV2 and TRBJ2-4, is EPEVTQTPSHQVTQMGQEVILRCVPISNHLYFYWYRQILGQKVEFLVSFYNNEISEKSEIFDDQFSVERPDGSNFTLKIRSTKLEDSAMYFCASSLGTSGGLNIQYFGAGTRLSVL.

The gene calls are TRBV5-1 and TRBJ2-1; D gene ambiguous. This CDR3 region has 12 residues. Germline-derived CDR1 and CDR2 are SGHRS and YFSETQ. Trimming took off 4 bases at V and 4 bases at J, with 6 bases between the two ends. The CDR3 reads CASSAEYNEQFF. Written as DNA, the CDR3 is TGCGCCAGCAGCGCTGAATACAATGAGCAGTTCTTC.

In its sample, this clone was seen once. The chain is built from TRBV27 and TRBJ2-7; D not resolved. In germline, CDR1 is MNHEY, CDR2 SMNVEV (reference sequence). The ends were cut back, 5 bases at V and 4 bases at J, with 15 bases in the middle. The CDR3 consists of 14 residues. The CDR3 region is CASSPGPLQYEQYF. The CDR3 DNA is TGTGCCAGCAGTCCTGGGCCTCTGCAGTACGAGCAGTACTTC.

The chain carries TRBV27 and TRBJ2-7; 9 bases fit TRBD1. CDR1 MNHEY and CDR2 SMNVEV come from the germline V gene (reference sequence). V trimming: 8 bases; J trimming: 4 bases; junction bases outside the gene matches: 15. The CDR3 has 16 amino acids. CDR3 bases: TGTGCCAGCGTGGTAATTTCGGGACAGGGAATTTACGAGCAGTACTTC. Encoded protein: CASVVISGQGIYEQYF.

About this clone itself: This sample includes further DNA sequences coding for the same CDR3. This CDR3 is CASSLSLAGYNEQFF. The DNA of the CDR3 is TGTGCCAGCAGCTTGTCACTAGCGGGGTACAATGAGCAGTTCTTC. The chain combines TRBV5-4 with TRBJ2-1; 10 bases line up with TRBD2. The germline V gene encodes CDR1 SGHNT and CDR2 YYREEE (reference sequence). The CDR3 extends over 15 amino acids. V lost 1 base and J lost 4; bases outside the gene matches: 2.